This T cell receptor beta chain was observed in a study of shared clonotypes between healthy human individuals. Regarding the study as a whole: Expectations were that clonotype sharing among donors would be affected by sequencing depth. A handful of donors shared about 5% of their naive CD4 clonotypes.

This CDR3 is built from 15 residues. V trimming: 6 bases; J trimming: 1 base; junction bases outside the gene matches: 5. Germline CDR1 reads MNHEY; CDR2 reads SVGAGI. Every subset's genomic DNA went evenly onto several immunoSEQ plates. Here immunoSEQ multiplex PCR was the method, and the copy in TCRdb shows in-frame clones only, minus some. This table holds about 2 million clones, 95% found once. As concerns this clone: As yet, its antigen is unknown.

The V and J genes are TRBV6-5 and TRBJ1-3, with 8 bases matching TRBD1. The specimen was naive CD4+ T cells sorted from blood. Subset specified: CD45RA+ positively selected. This receptor was obtained from a man younger than 30 in good health. DNA of the CDR3: TGTGCCAGCAGAGACACAGGGGGATCTGGAAACACCATATATTTT. Residues: CASRDTGGSGNTIYF.